These 4 T cell receptor beta chains share one sample of origin, sequenced in a study of blood T cell repertoires in COVID-19. Profiling relied on immunoSEQ multiplex PCR, and the TCRdb table lists in-frame clones only, not all of them. The repertoire has 300,000 to 350,000 clones, around 92% of them found once; the top ten carry roughly a tenth. The source material was PBMCs or T cells enriched from blood (not recorded which). The receptors originated from a woman in her twenties or thirties who had recovered from COVID-19.

The chain links TRBV29-1 to TRBJ2-2; D is perhaps TRBD2 (5 bases). The CDR3 sequence is 15 residues long. CDR1 and CDR2 from the germline V gene are SQVTM and ANQGSEA. Trimming shortened V by 8 bases and J by 0 bases, and 16 bases separated the two germline ends. CDR3 DNA: TGCAGCACACCCAAAGGGAGTCCGAACACCGGGGAGCTGTTTTTT. Residues: CSTPKGSPNTGELFF.

The V call is TRBV2, the J call TRBJ2-3; 15 bases align to TRBD2. V lost 7 bases to trimming and J lost 0 bases; unmatched junction nucleotides: 17. The germline CDR1 and CDR2 sequences are SNHLY and FYNNEI. The CDR3 loop spans 21 amino acids. The CDR3 DNA follows: TGTGCCAGCACCCCGTGGGCGGGACTAGCGGGAGGCCGATTGAGCACAGATACGCAGTATTTT. Its protein product is CASTPWAGLAGGRLSTDTQYF.

The chain recombines TRBV4-3 with TRBJ2-3, with 9 bases lining up with TRBD2. Germline V gene data show CDR1 as LGHNA and CDR2 as YSLEER. The CDR3 contains 18 residues. V lost 3 bases, J lost 4 bases, and 14 bases stayed unmatched. This chain's CDR3 is CASSHEQPLGLAADTQYF. CDR3 nucleotide sequence: TGCGCCAGCAGCCATGAACAACCCCTGGGACTAGCCGCAGATACGCAGTATTTT.

This clone was counted once. The chain has TRBV28 and TRBJ1-5; 8 bases agree with TRBD1. CDR1 is MDHEN and CDR2 is SYDVKM in the germline V gene. The CDR3 is 14 residues long. The V gene end was trimmed by 5 bases and the J gene end by 5 bases; junction bases not matched to a gene: 5. This CDR3 is CASSVGQADQPQHF. The CDR3 DNA follows: TGTGCCAGCAGTGTGGGACAGGCTGATCAGCCCCAGCATTTT. Full variable domain (rest looked up from reference TRBV28 and TRBJ1-5): DVKVTQSSRYLVKRTGEKVFLECVQDMDHENMFWYRQDPGLGLRLIYFSYDVKMKEKGDIPEGYSVSREKKERFSLILESASTNQTSMYLCASSVGQADQPQHFGDGTRLSIL.